Below are 3 T cell receptor beta chains sequenced from a single sample in a study of response to subunit inactivated influenza vaccine. TCRdb processed the RT-PCR reads anew with MiXCR; each CDR3 protein has one entry. This table holds 500,000 to 750,000 distinct CDR3 sequences, 11% to 15% found once. Sequencing used PBMCs from blood, obtained 12 days after vaccination. These receptors originate from a man aged 50-60 years who received an inactivated influenza vaccine.

This clonotype was seen at least ten times. The J gene is TRBJ2-7, the V gene TRBV12-3 or TRBV12-4; TRBD1 aligns across 8 bases. CDR3 length: 16 residues. J gave up 5 bases and V 3 bases, and 12 bases lay outside the gene matches. The CDR3 sequence: CASSFRLGTGTDEQYF. The CDR3, as DNA: TGTGCCAGCAGTTTCCGCCTCGGGACAGGCACCGACGAGCAGTACTTC.

V is TRBV25-1 and J is TRBJ2-3; maybe TRBD1 (6 bases). This CDR3 has 14 residues. Germline V gives CDR1 MGHDK, CDR2 SYGVNS. The ends were cut back, 2 bases at V and 2 bases at J, with 8 bases in the middle. The CDR3: CASSEGQHTDTQYF. The DNA of the CDR3 is TGTGCCAGCAGTGAAGGACAGCACACAGATACGCAGTATTTT.

The V gene is TRBV30, the J gene TRBJ2-1; 14 bases align to TRBD2. The CDR3 runs to 15 residues. Germline CDR1 and CDR2: GTSNPN and SVGIG (reference sequence). The J segment lost 9 bases and the V segment lost 2 bases, leaving 6 bases of the junction unmatched. As DNA, the CDR3 is TGTGCCTGGAGTCCCGGACTAGCGGGGGGTGGTGAGCAGTTCTTC. Protein sequence: CAWSPGLAGGGEQFF.